This is a list of T cell receptor beta chains from one sample in a study of vaccination effects on CD4 cells after COVID-19. Here immunoSEQ multiplex PCR was the method, and the copy in TCRdb shows in-frame clones only, minus some. The table lists tens of thousands of clones, about 80% of them singletons, with around 1.2% in the top ten. These receptors lack a known antigen. This sample comprised CD4+ T cells from PBMCs cultured with HCoV-229E spike peptides, obtained after COVID-19 vaccination. Every receptor here comes from a human donor who received a COVID-19 vaccine. CDR3s include the opening cysteine and the closing phenylalanine or tryptophan. Fields, in order: D gene, V gene, clone size, J gene, CDR3 protein, CDR3 DNA. D genes are given only for firm matches. A row's size may be missing; if present it is once, few, many or a size class.

-	TRBV7-2	-	TRBJ1-6	CASSPNPGVDNSPLHF	TGTGCCAGCAGCCCAAATCCAGGGGTTGATAATTCACCCCTCCACTTT
-	TRBV6-5	-	TRBJ1-3	CASSIKGSGNTIYF	TGTGCCAGCAGCATTAAGGGATCTGGAAACACCATATATTTT
-	TRBV19	-	TRBJ1-5	CASSTWLSGPQHF	TGTGCCAGTAGTACTTGGTTGTCAGGGCCCCAGCATTTT
-	TRBV18	-	TRBJ2-2	CASSPRTGGDTGELFF	TGTGCCAGCTCACCAAGAACAGGGGGGGACACCGGGGAGCTGTTTTTT
-	TRBV5-1	once	TRBJ2-3	CASSLVVTSTDTQYF	TGCGCCAGCAGCTTGGTGGTGACTAGCACAGATACGCAGTATTTT
-	TRBV19	few	TRBJ1-5	CASSISGQSNQPQHF	TGTGCCAGTAGTATATCAGGACAAAGCAATCAGCCCCAGCATTTT
-	TRBV4-2	few	TRBJ1-5	CASSEYQGLTEPQHF	TGTGCCAGCAGCGAATACCAGGGTTTAACGGAGCCCCAGCATTTT
TRBD2	TRBV4-1	-	TRBJ2-2	CASSQVRGGRGELFF	TGCGCCAGCAGCCAAGTCCGCGGGGGTCGCGGGGAGCTGTTTTTT
TRBD1	TRBV9	-	TRBJ1-6	CASSVSGTGYSPLHF	TGTGCCAGCAGCGTATCCGGGACAGGGTATTCACCCCTCCACTTT
-	TRBV29-1	-	TRBJ2-1	CSVQSTRTEQFF	TGCAGCGTCCAATCGACCCGAACAGAGCAGTTCTTC
TRBD1	TRBV2	-	TRBJ1-4	CASSDRDRGHEKLFF	TGTGCCAGCAGTGACCGGGACAGGGGGCATGAAAAACTGTTTTTT
-	TRBV10-3	-	TRBJ1-1	CAISAGGPGTEAFF	TGTGCCATCAGTGCGGGGGGCCCGGGCACTGAAGCTTTCTTT
-	TRBV24-1	-	TRBJ2-5	CATSEAGLNPGETQYF	TGTGCCACCAGTGAGGCAGGACTCAATCCAGGGGAGACCCAGTACTTC
-	TRBV7-8	-	TRBJ2-2	CASSLGASNTGELFF	TGTGCCAGCAGCTTAGGGGCCTCGAACACCGGGGAGCTGTTTTTT
-	TRBV5-1	-	TRBJ2-5	CASSPGRPQETQYF	TGCGCCAGCAGCCCCGGCAGGCCACAGGAGACCCAGTACTTC
TRBD1	TRBV6-2/TRBV6-3	-	TRBJ1-1	CASSYIRTGGFTEAFF	TGTGCCAGCAGTTATATACGGACAGGGGGCTTCACTGAAGCTTTCTTT
-	TRBV28	-	TRBJ2-4	CASSFGGPKNIQYF	TGTGCCAGCAGTTTCGGGGGGCCCAAAAACATTCAGTACTTC
TRBD1	TRBV5-6	-	TRBJ1-2	CASSPGQGYGYTF	TGTGCCAGCAGCCCAGGACAGGGCTATGGCTACACCTTC
-	TRBV4-3	-	TRBJ1-3	CASSQDPVIRNTIYF	TGCGCCAGCAGCCAAGATCCGGTGATCCGAAACACCATATATTTT
-	TRBV6-4	-	TRBJ1-1	CASSPTTTNTEAFF	TGTGCCAGCAGCCCTACCACAACGAACACTGAAGCTTTCTTT
-	TRBV29-1	-	TRBJ1-2	CSVVSGNNYGYTF	TGCAGCGTTGTGTCGGGGAATAACTATGGCTACACCTTC
-	TRBV28	-	TRBJ1-4	CASSLLWTGAATNEKLFF	TGTGCCAGCAGTTTACTCTGGACGGGGGCTGCAACTAATGAAAAACTGTTTTTT
-	TRBV11-2	-	TRBJ2-6	CASSLDLGTSGANVLTF	TGTGCCAGCAGCTTAGATTTGGGGACCTCTGGGGCCAACGTCCTGACTTTC
TRBD1	TRBV5-1	-	TRBJ2-5	CASRAGTGAETQYF	TGCGCCAGCCGGGCCGGGACAGGGGCCGAGACCCAGTACTTC
-	TRBV11-2	-	TRBJ2-3	CASSFRGHGTDTQYF	TGTGCCAGCAGCTTTCGAGGGCACGGCACAGATACGCAGTATTTT
-	TRBV9	-	TRBJ1-2	CASSVTGSYGYTF	TGTGCCAGCAGCGTGACAGGTTCTTATGGCTACACCTTC
-	TRBV7-2	once	TRBJ1-5	CASSLASTLDNQPQHF	TGTGCCAGCAGCTTAGCCTCCACCCTTGACAATCAGCCCCAGCATTTT
-	TRBV28	-	TRBJ1-2	CASSLGSPRSGYTF	TGTGCCAGCAGTTTGGGCAGTCCTCGGAGTGGCTACACCTTC
TRBD1	TRBV11-3	-	TRBJ1-3	CASRRGQAISGNTIYF	TGTGCCAGCAGACGTGGACAGGCGATCTCTGGAAACACCATATATTTT
-	TRBV7-3	-	TRBJ2-3	CASFPLSVDYRPSTDTQYF	TGTGCCAGCTTCCCCCTCTCCGTGGATTACAGACCTAGCACAGATACGCAGTATTTT